The clone carrying this T cell receptor (beta chain) appeared many times. The antigen is undetermined. TCRdb reprocessed the reads with MiXCR, giving one entry per CDR3 protein. The sample includes hundreds of thousands of distinct CDR3 sequences, roughly 26% of them seen just once. These data belong to a study of T cell repertoires in cytomegalovirus infection. About the research overall: It was the public TCR beta signatures that indicated both CMV infection and matching HLA type. Overall study results and limits: CMV-specific TCR beta clonotypes restricted by HLA-C were the ones dominating the ex vivo response.

After removal of 0 bases from V and 5 bases from J, the junction contained 4 bases not matched to a gene. Germline V gives CDR1 LGHNA, CDR2 YNFKEQ. This CDR3 is 15 amino acids long. The sample taken for sequencing was CD8+ T cells from PBMCs. The sequence was collected from a human donor in good health (CMV status not recorded). Some clones in this sample may be carry-over from other donors' samples. This chain uses TRBV4-2 with TRBJ1-1; 9 bases align to TRBD1. The chain's CDR3 is CASSQEGTGRTEAFF. CDR3 coding DNA: TGTGCCAGCAGCCAAGAGGGGACAGGGAGAACTGAAGCTTTCTTT.